The entry below gives a single T cell receptor (beta chain) sequence along with its context. The data derive from a study of blood T cell repertoires in COVID-19. This CDR3 has 17 amino acids. The V gene end was trimmed by 3 bases and the J gene end by 6 bases; junction bases not matched to a gene: 14. The germline V gene encodes CDR1 LNHDA and CDR2 SQIVND (reference sequence). In the original workflow: Amplifying reference gene primers gave estimates of nucleated cell counts. Sequenced by immunoSEQ multiplex PCR; TCRdb stores in-frame clones only, minus some. V, J and clone size were drawn from that table, and D and trimming were deduced from the DNA. Among roughly 150,000 clones listed, 87% were seen once.

This chain uses TRBV19 with TRBJ1-1, with TRBD1 matching over 9 bases. The sequencing input was peripheral blood. This receptor was taken from a human donor in a cohort sampled during active COVID-19. CDR3 bases: TGTGCCAGTAGTATGCTCCCACCCGGGACAGGGAAGGCTGAAGCTTTCTTT. Translation: CASSMLPPGTGKAEAFF.